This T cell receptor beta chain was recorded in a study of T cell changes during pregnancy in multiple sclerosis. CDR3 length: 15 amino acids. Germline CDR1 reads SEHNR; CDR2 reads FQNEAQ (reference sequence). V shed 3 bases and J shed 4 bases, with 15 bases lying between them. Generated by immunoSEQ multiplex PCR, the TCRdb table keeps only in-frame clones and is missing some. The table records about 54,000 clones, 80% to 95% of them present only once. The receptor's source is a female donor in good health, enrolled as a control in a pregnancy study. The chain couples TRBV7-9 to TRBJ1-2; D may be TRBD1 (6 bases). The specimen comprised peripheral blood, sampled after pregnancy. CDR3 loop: CASSFNRVGGYGYTF. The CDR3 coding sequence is TGTGCCAGCAGCTTTAACAGGGTCGGAGGCTATGGCTACACCTTC.